The 12 T cell receptor beta chains reported below all come from one sample, sequenced in a study of cytomegalovirus exposure and HLA in healthy donors. The PCR made use of 60 Vbeta and 13 Jbeta primers. The repertoire was sequenced with immunoSEQ multiplex PCR; TCRdb's copy has only in-frame clones and lacks some. The repertoire holds some 160,000 clones, with over 75% as singletons. The specimen sequenced was PBMCs. Receptor source: a man between 60 and 70 years old in good health and CMV-seronegative.

V usage is TRBV11-2 and J usage is TRBJ2-5, with a possible D match to TRBD2 (6 bases). With 0 bases removed from V and 5 bases from J, the gap between germline ends came to 16 bases. This CDR3 contains 16 residues. Germline V gives CDR1 SGHAT, CDR2 FQNNGV. DNA for the CDR3: TGTGCCAGCAGCTTAGATGGCGGGGCAAGACGGGAGACCCAGTACTTC. It encodes CASSLDGGARRETQYF. Using reference TRBV11-2 and TRBJ2-5 for the parts outside the CDR3, the full variable domain is EAGVAQSPRYKIIEKRQSVAFWCNPISGHATLYWYQQILGQGPKLLIQFQNNGVVDDSQLPKDRFSAERLKGVDSTLKIQPAKLEDSAVYLCASSLDGGARRETQYFGPGTRLLVL.

This sequence joins TRBV6-5 and TRBJ1-3, with no clear D. The V and J ends lost 0 bases and 0 bases respectively, with 9 bases between them. There are 16 residues in the CDR3. Germline CDR1 MNHEY, CDR2 SVGAGI. CDR3 region: CASSYSRGSSGNTIYF. The CDR3 DNA reads TGTGCCAGCAGTTACTCGAGAGGGAGCTCTGGAAACACCATATATTTT.

The rearrangement uses TRBV14 and TRBJ2-7; maybe TRBD1 (6 bases). V was trimmed by 0 bases and J by 3 bases, leaving 12 bases between them. In germline, CDR1 is SGHDN, CDR2 FVKESK. This CDR3 spans 15 amino acids. The CDR3 loop reads CASSQEQGGFYEQYF. The CDR3 DNA follows: TGTGCCAGCAGCCAAGAACAGGGCGGGTTCTACGAGCAGTACTTC.

The chain joins TRBV10-1 to TRBJ2-4, with 9 bases identical to TRBD1. CDR1 and CDR2 from the germline V gene are WNHNN and SYGVQD (reference sequence). The CDR3 loop spans 14 amino acids. J lost 12 bases, V lost 0 bases, and 6 bases had no gene match. Written as DNA, the CDR3 is TGCGCCAGCAGTGAGTCGGGGACAGGGTTCGGTCAGTACTTC. Protein product: CASSESGTGFGQYF.

This rearrangement joins TRBV5-4 to TRBJ1-1; the D gene is possibly TRBD1 (5 bases). CDR1 is SGHNT and CDR2 is YYREEE in the germline V gene (reference sequence). V dropped 0 bases and J dropped 1 base, with 10 bases sitting between them. CDR3 length: 15 amino acids. DNA of the CDR3: TGTGCCAGCAGCTTGGGAAGGGGAGGGAACACTGAAGCTTTCTTT. It translates to CASSLGRGGNTEAFF.

This chain joins TRBV28 and TRBJ2-2, with no clear D. There are 15 residues in the CDR3. The germline gives CDR1 MDHEN, CDR2 SYDVKM. V was shortened by 1 base and J by 2 bases, with 8 bases between the two germline ends. Here the CDR3 reads CASSLSRFNTGELFF. CDR3 coding DNA: TGTGCCAGCAGTTTATCCAGGTTTAACACCGGGGAGCTGTTTTTT.

The rearrangement joins TRBV2 to TRBJ1-5; 7 positions agree with TRBD1. Trimming cost V 4 bases and J 5 bases; bases outside gene matches: 5. The germline gives CDR1 SNHLY, CDR2 FYNNEI. CDR3 length equals 14 residues. The CDR3 protein is CASSGRQGHQPQHF. The CDR3 nucleotides read TGTGCCAGCAGTGGCCGACAGGGCCATCAGCCCCAGCATTTT. Drawing the rest from reference TRBV2 and TRBJ1-5, the complete variable domain is EPEVTQTPSHQVTQMGQEVILRCVPISNHLYFYWYRQILGQKVEFLVSFYNNEISEKSEIFDDQFSVERPDGSNFTLKIRSTKLEDSAMYFCASSGRQGHQPQHFGDGTRLSIL.

The rearrangement uses TRBV10-3 and TRBJ1-1; TRBD1 is a possible D gene (6 bases). CDR1 is ENHRY, CDR2 SYGVKD, per germline. The V gene lost 5 bases and the J gene lost 2 bases, with 15 bases spanning the gap. The CDR3 covers 15 residues. CDR3 sequence: CAISIRGGDNTEAFF. The CDR3 nucleotides are TGTGCCATCAGTATTAGAGGGGGAGATAACACTGAAGCTTTCTTT.

CDR3 in amino acids: CASSDTRRQGVRGYTF. The CDR3, as DNA: TGTGCCAGCAGCGACACACGTCGACAGGGTGTGCGGGGCTACACCTTC. This chain connects TRBV21-1 to TRBJ1-2; the table's D call, TRBD1, has no DNA check behind it. TRBV21-1 is labeled a pseudogene. The CDR3 spans 16 residues.

This clone was detected once. The V and J genes are TRBV2 and TRBJ1-3; no definite D call. This CDR3 region has 17 residues. The V and J ends lost 6 bases and 1 base respectively, with 19 bases between them. Germline CDR1 reads SNHLY; CDR2 reads FYNNEI. CDR3 in amino acids: CASSFTGSGESGNTIYF. The DNA of the CDR3 is TGTGCCAGCAGCTTTACCGGGTCCGGGGAATCTGGAAACACCATATATTTT.

The CDR3 region has the DNA TGTGCCACCAGCAGAGACCGGCGGGAAAAACTGTTTTTT. The encoded protein is CATSRDRREKLFF. The chain links TRBV15 to TRBJ1-4, with D hard to call. The CDR3 consists of 13 residues. The V and J ends lost 0 bases and 8 bases respectively, with 7 bases between them. Germline CDR1 LNHNV, CDR2 YYDKDF (reference sequence).

In its sample, this clone is medium-sized. The V call is TRBV29-1, the J call TRBJ2-3; maybe TRBD2 (5 bases). Trimming took off 3 bases at V and 3 bases at J, with 16 bases between the two ends. Looked up from germline, CDR1 is SQVTM and CDR2 is ANQGSEA. CDR3 length equals 15 residues. The CDR3 region has the DNA TGCAGCGTTGACCAACTAGTCATTACGACAGATACGCAGTATTTT. Its protein is CSVDQLVITTDTQYF.